This is a list of T cell receptor beta chains from one sample in a study of blood T cell repertoires in COVID-19. TCRdb keeps only in-frame clones here, not all; method: immunoSEQ multiplex PCR. The sample holds about 110,000 clones, 82% seen once. Input material: peripheral blood. These receptors were obtained from a man aged 70-80 years with acute or convalescent COVID-19. Each CDR3 is given without its conserved first and last residue.

J gene	V gene	CDR3 protein
TRBJ2-2	TRBV10-1	ASSDLSILGSGELF
TRBJ2-3	TRBV30	AWSSGTDTQY
TRBJ1-2	TRBV27	ASSLNAGGIHYGYT
TRBJ1-5	TRBV11-2	ASSPGDSGGNQPQH
TRBJ2-7	TRBV5-4	ASSSGRGYEY
TRBJ2-1	TRBV6-6	ASRAQGYYNEQF
TRBJ1-6	TRBV5-1	ASRPTAGDNSPLH
TRBJ1-6	TRBV3-1/TRBV3-2	ASSQVQGHSPLH
TRBJ1-4	TRBV6-1	ASSEAVANEGKLF
TRBJ2-2	TRBV28	ASSSHGGGTGELF
TRBJ2-3	TRBV6-5	ASSARPDTQY
TRBJ1-1	TRBV5-1	ASSLGWTPNTEAF
TRBJ1-4	TRBV6-5	ASSSRGTGEKLF
TRBJ2-1	TRBV5-6	ASSTGGGTGEQF
TRBJ2-2	TRBV11-1	ASSPGQGAAAGELF
TRBJ1-1	TRBV10-1	ASSKPGQGNTEAF
TRBJ2-1	TRBV5-4	ASSGGGRAGNEQF
TRBJ2-1	TRBV5-1	ASSLAALTRGNNEQF
TRBJ2-5	TRBV10-3	AINRDRGTQETQY
TRBJ2-7	TRBV6-5	ASSYGGERSEQY
TRBJ2-2	TRBV12-5	ASGLDPGGNTGELF
TRBJ2-7	TRBV28	ASTGLSSYEQY
TRBJ1-5	TRBV10-2	ASSAVYNQPQH
TRBJ1-5	TRBV29-1	SVGQGLNQPQH
TRBJ1-4	TRBV12-3/TRBV12-4	ASRRAGTDLF
TRBJ1-3	TRBV7-2	ASSAMQGSGNTIY
TRBJ1-1	TRBV5-4	ASSSEGGRAF
TRBJ1-1	TRBV2	ASSGTGHAEAF
TRBJ1-3	TRBV5-4	ASSSGGGTAAGNTIY
TRBJ2-7	TRBV5-1	ASSLAPTSQKPYEQY
TRBJ1-3	TRBV28	ASSSTGAIGNTIY
TRBJ1-1	TRBV5-1	ASSAQGVNTEAF
TRBJ1-4	TRBV3-1/TRBV3-2	ASSQVGRGYEKLF
TRBJ2-1	TRBV30	AWSVGTSGYNEQF
TRBJ2-5	TRBV11-2	ASTSSRETQY
TRBJ2-2	TRBV7-3	ASSRQGGTGELF
TRBJ1-4	TRBV27	ASRSQGWVDLNEKLF
TRBJ1-2	TRBV6-5	ASRLAGDYGYT
TRBJ2-7	TRBV29-1	STRDSYEQY
TRBJ1-3	TRBV6-5	ASSYQGAIGNTIY
TRBJ1-5	TRBV28	ASSSGVRGVNQPQH
TRBJ1-2	TRBV18	ASSPPPGMSYGYT
TRBJ2-7	TRBV5-1	ASSVPGAYEQY
TRBJ2-1	TRBV5-4	ASSPQGLGGDEQF
TRBJ2-1	TRBV7-2	ASSRRSPSGRLIYNEQF
TRBJ2-1	TRBV5-4	ASSSSSGGLLEQF
TRBJ2-3	TRBV2	ASSAQGSTDTQY
TRBJ2-3	TRBV3-1/TRBV3-2	ASSPRGGGTDTQY
TRBJ1-1	TRBV18	ASSPITGLRTEAF
TRBJ1-2	TRBV24-1	AVSGQGMYGYT
TRBJ2-7	TRBV15	ATSRRYQGSDEQY
TRBJ2-1	TRBV3-1/TRBV3-2	ASSQAILAGAEQF
TRBJ2-7	TRBV6-2/TRBV6-3	ASSLMGDRVYEQY
TRBJ2-5	TRBV6-5	ASQKSVKETQY
TRBJ2-1	TRBV18	ASSPPLAGGPNEQF